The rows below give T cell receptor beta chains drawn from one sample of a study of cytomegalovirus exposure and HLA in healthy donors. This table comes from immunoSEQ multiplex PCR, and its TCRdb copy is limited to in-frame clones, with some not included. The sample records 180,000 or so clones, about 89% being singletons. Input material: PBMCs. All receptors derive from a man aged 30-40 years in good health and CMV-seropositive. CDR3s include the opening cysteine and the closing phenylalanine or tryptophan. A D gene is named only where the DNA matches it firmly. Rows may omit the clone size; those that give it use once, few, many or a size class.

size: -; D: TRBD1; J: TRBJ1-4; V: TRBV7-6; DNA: TGTGCCAGCAGCTTAGGGGGACAGGGTCATGAAAAACTGTTTTTT; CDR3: CASSLGGQGHEKLFF
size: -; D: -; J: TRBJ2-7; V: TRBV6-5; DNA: TGTGCCAGCAGTTATGGGCACGAGCAGTACTTC; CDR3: CASSYGHEQYF
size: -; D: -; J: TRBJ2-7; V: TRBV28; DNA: TGTGCCAGCAGTTTCGCAAGGGAGGCAGGGGAGCAGTACTTC; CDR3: CASSFAREAGEQYF
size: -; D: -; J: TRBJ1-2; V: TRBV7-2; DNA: TGTGCCAGCAGCTCCTACGGGGGAGGGGGCTATGGCTACACCTTC; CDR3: CASSSYGGGGYGYTF
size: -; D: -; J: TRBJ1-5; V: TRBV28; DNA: TGTGCCAGCAGTGGAACGGGATCACAGGGAGGCAATCAGCCCCAGCATTTT; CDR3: CASSGTGSQGGNQPQHF
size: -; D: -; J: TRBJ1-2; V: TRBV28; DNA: TGTGCCAGCAGGACGCCAGGGGCTGCCTATGGCTACACCTTC; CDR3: CASRTPGAAYGYTF
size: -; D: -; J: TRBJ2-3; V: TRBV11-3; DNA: TGTGCCAGCAGCCCCGGTAGGGACACAGATACGCAGTATTTT; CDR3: CASSPGRDTDTQYF
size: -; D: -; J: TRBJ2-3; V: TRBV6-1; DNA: TGTGCCAGCAGTGGGAGGGGGCCCTACACAGATACGCAGTATTTT; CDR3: CASSGRGPYTDTQYF
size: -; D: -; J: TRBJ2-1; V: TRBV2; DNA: TGTGCCAGCAGTGCTCGAAATGAGCAGTTCTTC; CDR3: CASSARNEQFF
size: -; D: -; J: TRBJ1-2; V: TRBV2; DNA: TGTGCCAGCTTCCGGGGGGGCAAACTCTATGGCTACACCTTC; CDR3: CASFRGGKLYGYTF
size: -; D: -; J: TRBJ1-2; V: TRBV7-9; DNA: TGTGCCAGCCTCGGACAGAACTATGGCTACACCTTC; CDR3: CASLGQNYGYTF
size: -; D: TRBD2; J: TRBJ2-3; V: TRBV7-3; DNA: TGTGCCAGCAGCACGGGACTAGCGGGGACAGATACGCAGTATTTT; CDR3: CASSTGLAGTDTQYF
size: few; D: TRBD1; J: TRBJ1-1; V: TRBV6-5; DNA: TGTGCCAGCAGGCGACAGGGAAATTCGAACACTGAAGCTTTCTTT; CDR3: CASRRQGNSNTEAFF
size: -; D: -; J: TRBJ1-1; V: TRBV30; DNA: TGTGCCTGGAGTGTACGCCTGGACACTGAAGCTTTCTTT; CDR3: CAWSVRLDTEAFF
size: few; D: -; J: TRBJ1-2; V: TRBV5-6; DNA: TGTGCCAGCAGCTACGGGACCGACGCGGCAGGCTACACCTTC; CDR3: CASSYGTDAAGYTF
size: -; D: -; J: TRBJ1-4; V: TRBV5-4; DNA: TGTGCCAGCAGCTTAAACCTGGGGATTAATGAAAAACTGTTTTTT; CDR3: CASSLNLGINEKLFF
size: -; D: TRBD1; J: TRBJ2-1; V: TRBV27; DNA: TGTGCCAGCGTTGCAGGGACAGGGGGCCCTAGCTCCTACAATGAGCAGTTCTTC; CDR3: CASVAGTGGPSSYNEQFF
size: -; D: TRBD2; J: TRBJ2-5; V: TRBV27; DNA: TGTGCCAGCAGTTTATTAGTAGCGGGAGGGCCCCGAGAGACCCAGTACTTC; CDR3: CASSLLVAGGPRETQYF
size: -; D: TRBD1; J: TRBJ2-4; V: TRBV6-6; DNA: TGTGCCAGCAGTTACGAACAGGGGTTTCCCAACATTCAGTACTTC; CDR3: CASSYEQGFPNIQYF
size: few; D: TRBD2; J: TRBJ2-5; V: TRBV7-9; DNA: TGTGCCAGCAGTGGCGGGGGCCAAGAGACCCAGTACTTC; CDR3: CASSGGGQETQYF
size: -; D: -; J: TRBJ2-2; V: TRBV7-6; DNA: TGTGCCAGCAGCTCAGGACAGAGCACCGGGGAGCTGTTTTTT; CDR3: CASSSGQSTGELFF
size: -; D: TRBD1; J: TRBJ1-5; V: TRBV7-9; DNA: TGTGCCAGCAGCCCAGGGACAGGGGCCCAGCATTTT; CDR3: CASSPGTGAQHF
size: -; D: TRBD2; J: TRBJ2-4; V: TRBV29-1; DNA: TGCAGCGCCGTTCTAGCGGGAGAGGGGGACATTCAGTACTTC; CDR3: CSAVLAGEGDIQYF
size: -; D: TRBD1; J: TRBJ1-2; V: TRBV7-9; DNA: TGTGCCAGCAGCCGACAGGGTCTTGGCTACACCTTC; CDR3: CASSRQGLGYTF
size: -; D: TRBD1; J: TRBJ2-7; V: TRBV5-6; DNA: TGTGCCAGCAGCCTTGGACAGGGGGCGAAAGAGCAGTACTTC; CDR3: CASSLGQGAKEQYF
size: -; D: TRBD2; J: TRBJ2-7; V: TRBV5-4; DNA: TGTGCCAGCAGCTTGAGGCTAGCGGGGCGGAACGAGCAGTACTTC; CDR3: CASSLRLAGRNEQYF
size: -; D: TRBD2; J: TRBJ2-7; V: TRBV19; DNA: TGTGCCAGTAGTATATCGGACGGGGGGACTTCGGTAAGCAACGAGCAGTACTTC; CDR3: CASSISDGGTSVSNEQYF
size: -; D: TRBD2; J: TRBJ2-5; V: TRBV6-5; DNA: TGTGCCAGCAGTTACCCGAATGCGGGGGATGAGACCCAGTACTTC; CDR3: CASSYPNAGDETQYF
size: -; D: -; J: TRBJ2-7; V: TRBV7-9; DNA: TGTGCCAGCAGCCGCGACAGCACCTACGAGCAGTACTTC; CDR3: CASSRDSTYEQYF
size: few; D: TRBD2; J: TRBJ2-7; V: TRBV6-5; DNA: TGTGCCAGCAGTTCCCCTAGCGGTAGCTCCTACGAGCAGTACTTC; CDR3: CASSSPSGSSYEQYF
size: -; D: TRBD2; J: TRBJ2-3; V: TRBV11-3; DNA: TGTGCCAGCAGCTCGAAGCGGGGGCCAAGCACAGATACGCAGTATTTT; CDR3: CASSSKRGPSTDTQYF
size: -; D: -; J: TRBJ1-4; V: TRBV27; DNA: TGTGCCAGCAGTTTTTTGGGTACCAGGAATGAAAAACTGTTTTTT; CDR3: CASSFLGTRNEKLFF
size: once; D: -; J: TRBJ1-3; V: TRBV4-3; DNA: TGCGCCAGCAGCCAAGTTCCTACCGGGGCGAGCTCTGGAAACACCATATATTTT; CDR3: CASSQVPTGASSGNTIYF
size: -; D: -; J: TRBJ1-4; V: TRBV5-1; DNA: TGCGCCAGCAGCCCCCGCCCAGGGTCTAGTAATGAAAAACTGTTTTTT; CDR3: CASSPRPGSSNEKLFF
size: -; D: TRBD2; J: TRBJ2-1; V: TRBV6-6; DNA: TGTGCCAGCAGCCGCACTAGCGGGAGTAAGTATGAGCAGTTCTTC; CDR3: CASSRTSGSKYEQFF
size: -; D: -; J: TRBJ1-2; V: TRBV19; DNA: TGTGCCAGTAGTATAGGGCCACAGGGTTATGGCTACACCTTC; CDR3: CASSIGPQGYGYTF
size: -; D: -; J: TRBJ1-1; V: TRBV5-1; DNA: TGCGCCAGCAGCTTGGGTCGGGACACAGCCCAGAGAACTGAAGCTTTCTTT; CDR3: CASSLGRDTAQRTEAFF
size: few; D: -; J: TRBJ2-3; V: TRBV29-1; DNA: TGCAGCGTTGAAATCCGGGGGTATCCTGGGGATACGCAGTATTTT; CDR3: CSVEIRGYPGDTQYF
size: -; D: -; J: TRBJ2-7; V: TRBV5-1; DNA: TGCGCCAGCAGCTTGTCTAACATTAGGGGGGAGCAGTACTTC; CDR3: CASSLSNIRGEQYF
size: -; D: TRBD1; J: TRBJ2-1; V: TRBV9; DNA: TGTGCCAGCAGTCTCCGGGACAGGGGGCGCGCTGAGCAGTTCTTC; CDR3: CASSLRDRGRAEQFF
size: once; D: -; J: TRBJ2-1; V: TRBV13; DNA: TGTGCCAGCAGCTTTAATCTGGAGGCCTACAATGAGCAGTTCTTC; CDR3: CASSFNLEAYNEQFF
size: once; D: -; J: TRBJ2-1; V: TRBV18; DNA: TGTGCCAGCTCAACGGAGTACAATGAGCAGTTCTTC; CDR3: CASSTEYNEQFF
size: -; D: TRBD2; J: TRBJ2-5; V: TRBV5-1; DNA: TGCGCCAGCAGCTTAGTACAGGGCCTTGCTAGCGGGAGGGTTCAAGAGACCCAGTACTTC; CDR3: CASSLVQGLASGRVQETQYF
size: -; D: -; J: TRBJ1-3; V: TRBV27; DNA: TGTGCCAGCAGTAAGGGTCCCTCCACGGGGGGAAGAAACACCATATATTTT; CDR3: CASSKGPSTGGRNTIYF
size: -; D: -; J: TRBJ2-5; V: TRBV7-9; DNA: TGTGCCAGCAGCTCGACGGCACGGAGGGAGACCCAGTACTTC; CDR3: CASSSTARRETQYF
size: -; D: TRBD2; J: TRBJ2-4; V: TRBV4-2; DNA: TGTGCCAGCAGCCAAGCCGTAGCGGGAGGGGGCAAAAACATTCAGTACTTC; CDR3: CASSQAVAGGGKNIQYF
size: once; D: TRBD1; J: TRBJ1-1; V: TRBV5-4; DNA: TGTGCCAGCAGCTTGTGGGACAGACGGAACACTGAAGCTTTCTTT; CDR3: CASSLWDRRNTEAFF
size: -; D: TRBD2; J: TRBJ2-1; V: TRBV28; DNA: TGTGCCAGCAGTTTAATGGAACTAGCGGGAGGCCAGCAGTTCTTC; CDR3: CASSLMELAGGQQFF
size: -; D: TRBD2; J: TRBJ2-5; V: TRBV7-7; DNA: TGTGCCAGCAGCTTTGCGCTAGCGGGGGGACAAGAGACCCAGTACTTC; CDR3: CASSFALAGGQETQYF
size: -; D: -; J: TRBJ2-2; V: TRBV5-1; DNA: TGCGCCAGCAGTGCCGGGACGCGGGGCACCGGGGAGCTGTTTTTT; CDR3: CASSAGTRGTGELFF
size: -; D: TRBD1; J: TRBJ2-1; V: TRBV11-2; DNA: TGTGCCAGCAGCTTGACGACAGGGAAGAATGAGCAGTTCTTC; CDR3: CASSLTTGKNEQFF
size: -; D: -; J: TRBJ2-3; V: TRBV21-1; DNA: TGTGCCAGCAGCAAAGTAGCATGGCGGATCACAGATACGCAGTATTTT; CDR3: CASSKVAWRITDTQYF